The 23 T cell receptor beta chains presented below share a single source sample, sequenced in a study of cytomegalovirus exposure and HLA in healthy donors. The PCR employed 60 Vbeta primers together with 13 Jbeta primers. The repertoire was sequenced with immunoSEQ multiplex PCR; TCRdb's copy has only in-frame clones and lacks some. The sample carries 150,000 to 200,000 clones, roughly 77% recorded once. The specimen sequenced was PBMCs. These TCRs come from a woman under 40 in good health and CMV-seronegative.

The chain is built from TRBV7-9 and TRBJ1-4; 7 bases are a match to TRBD1. The CDR3 is 15 residues long. J gave up 3 bases and V 3 bases, and 4 bases lay outside the gene matches. The germline V gene encodes CDR1 SEHNR and CDR2 FQNEAQ (reference sequence). The CDR3: CASSLFQGANEKLFF. In DNA, the CDR3 is TGTGCCAGCAGCTTGTTTCAGGGGGCTAATGAAAAACTGTTTTTT.

This sequence joins TRBV6-6 and TRBJ1-2; 11 positions agree with TRBD1. CDR3 size: 14 residues. With V trimmed by 3 bases and J by 11 bases, 8 bases remained unmatched. Germline V gene sequence: CDR1 MNHNY, CDR2 SVGAGI (reference sequence). The CDR3 spells CASSYEDRGLEYTF. CDR3 in DNA: TGTGCCAGCAGTTATGAGGACAGGGGGCTTGAATACACCTTC.

This clone appeared a few times. The chain couples TRBV6-5 to TRBJ1-5; no reliable D call. The CDR3 is 13 residues long. The V gene's germline CDR1 is MNHEY and CDR2 SVGAGI. V was clipped by 5 bases and J by 0 bases, with 5 bases between them. Written as DNA, the CDR3 is TGTGCCAGCAGTCAAAATAGCAATCAGCCCCAGCATTTT. Its protein is CASSQNSNQPQHF.

The chain combines TRBV7-9 with TRBJ1-1, with 9 bases aligning to TRBD1. The germline V gene has CDR1 SEHNR and CDR2 FQNEAQ (reference sequence). Unmatched junction bases numbered 13, after V lost 5 bases and J lost 0 bases. The CDR3 loop spans 18 amino acids. The CDR3 loop reads CASSLAGQGNWVNTEAFF. DNA of the CDR3: TGTGCCAGCAGCCTCGCCGGACAGGGGAATTGGGTGAACACTGAAGCTTTCTTT.

V is TRBV7-9 and J is TRBJ1-2; D possibly corresponds to TRBD1 (6 bases). Trimming took 3 bases from V and 6 from J, leaving 20 bases between them. This CDR3 has 16 amino acids. Germline CDR1 is SEHNR and CDR2 is FQNEAQ (reference sequence). CDR3 amino acids: CASSFSHSVQGHGYTF. For the CDR3, the DNA is TGTGCCAGCAGCTTTTCTCACTCAGTCCAGGGGCATGGCTACACCTTC. The whole variable domain, filled in from reference TRBV7-9 and TRBJ1-2, reads DTGVSQNPRHKITKRGQNVTFRCDPISEHNRLYWYRQTLGQGPEFLTYFQNEAQLEKSRLLSDRFSAERPKGSFSTLEIQRTEQGDSAMYLCASSFSHSVQGHGYTFGSGTRLTVV.

The V and J genes are TRBV4-3 and TRBJ1-2; D is uncertain. The CDR3 consists of 15 residues. Germline-derived CDR1 and CDR2 are LGHNA and YSLEER. Trimming stripped 0 bases from V and 2 bases from J, with 10 bases between. This CDR3 reads CASSQDRVVNYGYTF. The CDR3 DNA reads TGCGCCAGCAGCCAAGATCGCGTGGTAAACTATGGCTACACCTTC.

This clone has only one observation. The chain recombines TRBV6-5 with TRBJ2-7; 16 bases fit TRBD2. Germline V gene lookup returns CDR1 MNHEY and CDR2 SVGAGI. The CDR3 covers 15 residues. Losses at the gene ends were 6 bases for V and 2 bases for J; bases not matched to a gene: 1. The CDR3 nucleotides read TGTGCCAGCAGAGGGACTAGCGGGGGGGCCTACGAGCAGTACTTC. This sequence encodes CASRGTSGGAYEQYF.

The CDR3 reads CSVEGGRDYYGYTF. CDR3 nucleotides: TGCAGCGTTGAAGGAGGGAGGGATTACTATGGCTACACCTTC. The chain couples TRBV29-1 to TRBJ1-2; D is ambiguous. This CDR3 is built from 14 residues. V lost 1 base, J lost 3 bases, and 12 bases lay in between. Germline values: CDR1 SQVTM, CDR2 ANQGSEA.

The CDR3, as DNA: TGTGCCTGGAGTGAGGGACAGTCGTTTTCTGGAAACACCATATATTTT. Its protein product is CAWSEGQSFSGNTIYF. The rearrangement joins TRBV30 to TRBJ1-3; 7 bases align to TRBD1. The germline V gene has CDR1 GTSNPN and CDR2 SVGIG (reference sequence). This CDR3 comprises 16 residues. Trimming cost V 1 base and J 1 base; bases outside gene matches: 7.

The chain recombines TRBV20-1 with TRBJ2-5; possibly TRBD2 for D (5 bases). This CDR3 contains 11 residues. V was trimmed by 7 bases and J by 7 bases, leaving 13 bases between them. Looked up from germline, CDR1 is DFQATT and CDR2 is SNEGSKA (reference sequence). The CDR3 spells CSGSLEGTQYF. The CDR3 DNA follows: TGCAGTGGTTCACTAGAAGGGACCCAGTACTTC.

The J gene is TRBJ1-4, the V gene TRBV5-1; 10 positions agree with TRBD1. CDR3 length equals 15 residues. V dropped 4 bases and J dropped 6; count of bases not matched to a gene: 6. The germline CDR1 and CDR2 sequences are SGHRS and YFSETQ. CDR3 region: CASSQTGTGDEKLFF. The CDR3 bases are TGCGCCAGCAGCCAGACGGGGACAGGGGATGAAAAACTGTTTTTT.

This clone was detected a few times. The CDR3 DNA reads as TGTGCCAGTAGTATAGCCGGGACAGGCCGATTCAATCAGCCCCAGCATTTT. It codes for CASSIAGTGRFNQPQHF. This sequence joins TRBV19 and TRBJ1-5; TRBD1 aligns across 8 bases. Germline trimming cut 1 base from V and 3 bases from J; bases unmatched to any gene: 8. Germline CDR1 reads LNHDA; CDR2 reads SQIVND (reference sequence). The length of the CDR3 is 17 residues.

This chain joins TRBV6-5 and TRBJ2-7; no clear D. The CDR3 runs to 14 residues. CDR1 and CDR2 (germline): MNHEY, SVGAGI. Between the trimmed V and J ends, which lost 4 bases and 6 bases, there was a span of 16 bases. In DNA, the CDR3 is TGTGCCAGCAGTTCGACCCCTTTCAGGTCCGAGCAGTACTTC. Protein product: CASSSTPFRSEQYF.

As DNA, the CDR3 is TGTGCCAGCAGCTTAAGGTACAGCGGGACGAGCTCCTACGAGCAGTACTTC. It is translated as CASSLRYSGTSSYEQYF. V and J are TRBV7-8 and TRBJ2-7; 7 nucleotides align to TRBD2. The CDR3 is made up of 17 amino acids. V shed 2 bases and J 0 bases; nucleotides not matched to a gene: 10. Looked up from germline, CDR1 is SGHVS and CDR2 is FQNEAQ.

The chain joins TRBV7-6 to TRBJ1-5; TRBD1 might be the D (6 bases). The CDR3 has 15 amino acids. CDR1 is SGHVS, CDR2 FNYEAQ, per germline. V lost 5 bases, J lost 4 bases, and 15 bases lay in between. This CDR3 reads CASSGIQGSNQPQHF. In DNA form, the CDR3 reads TGTGCCAGCAGCGGTATCCAGGGGAGTAATCAGCCCCAGCATTTT.

This rearrangement joins TRBV30 to TRBJ1-4, with TRBD1 identical over 10 bases. The V gene's germline CDR1 is GTSNPN and CDR2 SVGIG (reference sequence). This CDR3 region has 15 residues. Germline trimming cut 4 bases from V and 3 bases from J; bases unmatched to any gene: 5. CDR3 DNA sequence: TGTGCCTGGAACCGCGGACAGGGGGCTAATGAAAAACTGTTTTTT. Its protein product is CAWNRGQGANEKLFF.

This clone was detected only once. The CDR3 here is CASSHPGDSEQYF. The CDR3 coding sequence is TGCGCCAGCAGCCATCCAGGGGATTCAGAGCAGTACTTC. The chain couples TRBV4-3 to TRBJ2-7; possibly TRBD1 for D (6 bases). In germline, CDR1 is LGHNA, CDR2 YSLEER. This CDR3 has 13 residues. V shed 3 bases and J shed 7 bases, with 13 bases lying between them.

This clone was picked up a small number of times. V is TRBV4-1 and J is TRBJ1-2, with D perhaps TRBD1 (5 bases). The CDR3 covers 15 residues. Trimming pared 0 bases from V and 7 bases from J, leaving 15 bases between. CDR1 and CDR2 from the germline V gene are MGHRA and YSYEKL. CDR3 amino acids: CASSQDLLQGSGYTF. CDR3 coding DNA: TGCGCCAGCAGCCAAGACTTGTTGCAGGGCAGTGGCTACACCTTC.

The rearrangement links TRBV27 to TRBJ2-7, with 7 bases aligning to TRBD1. This CDR3 spans 13 amino acids. Trimming took 5 bases from V and 4 from J; bases not matched to a gene: 5. In germline, CDR1 is MNHEY, CDR2 SMNVEV (reference sequence). The CDR3 protein is CASSRQGSYEQYF. The CDR3 nucleotides are TGTGCCAGCAGTAGACAGGGTTCTTACGAGCAGTACTTC.

V and J are TRBV27 and TRBJ1-2; 9 bases are a match to TRBD1. CDR3 length: 17 amino acids. Germline CDR1 is MNHEY and CDR2 is SMNVEV (reference sequence). With 6 bases clipped from V and 3 bases from J, the junction kept 14 bases outside the gene matches. The CDR3: CASSPRSGTGPYYGYTF. The CDR3 DNA sequence: TGTGCCAGCAGCCCAAGGAGCGGGACAGGGCCCTACTATGGCTACACCTTC.

CDR3 DNA sequence: TGTGCCACTTCGGACAGGGGTATGGGGGGAGAGACCCAGTACTTC. It codes for CATSDRGMGGETQYF. The V call is TRBV10-3, the J call TRBJ2-5; 9 nucleotides line up with TRBD1. The CDR3 contains 15 residues. V lost 10 bases, J lost 4 bases, and 13 bases stayed unmatched. Germline-derived CDR1 and CDR2 are ENHRY and SYGVKD.

This chain joins TRBV27 and TRBJ1-2; D is possibly TRBD1 (5 bases). CDR3 length: 14 amino acids. CDR1 MNHEY and CDR2 SMNVEV come from the germline V gene (reference sequence). Trimming cost V 1 base and J 6 bases, with 12 bases left between them. CDR3 residues: CASSLWGPSHGYTF. The CDR3 coding sequence is TGTGCCAGCAGTTTATGGGGCCCCAGCCATGGCTACACCTTC.

V gene TRBV4-1 combines with J gene TRBJ2-3, with TRBD2 as a possible D gene (6 bases). CDR1 and CDR2 (germline): MGHRA, YSYEKL. The CDR3 is made up of 13 amino acids. V gave up 11 bases and J gave up 5 bases, with 17 bases separating them. CDR3 sequence (DNA): TGCGCCCGACGAAGCGGGCCGGAAGATACGCAGTATTTT. This encodes CARRSGPEDTQYF.